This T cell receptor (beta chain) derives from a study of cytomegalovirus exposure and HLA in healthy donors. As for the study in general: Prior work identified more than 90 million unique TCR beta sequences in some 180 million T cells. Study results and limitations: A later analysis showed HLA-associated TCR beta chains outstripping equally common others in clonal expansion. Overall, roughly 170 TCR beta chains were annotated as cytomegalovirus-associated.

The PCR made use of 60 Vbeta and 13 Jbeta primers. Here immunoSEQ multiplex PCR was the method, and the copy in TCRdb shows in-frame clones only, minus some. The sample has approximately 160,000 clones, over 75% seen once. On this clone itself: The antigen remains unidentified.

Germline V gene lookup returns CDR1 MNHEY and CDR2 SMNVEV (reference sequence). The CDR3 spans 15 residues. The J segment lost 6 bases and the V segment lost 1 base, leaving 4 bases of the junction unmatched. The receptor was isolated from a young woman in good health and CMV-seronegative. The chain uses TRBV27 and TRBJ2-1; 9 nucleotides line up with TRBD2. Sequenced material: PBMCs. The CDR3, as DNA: TGTGCCAGCAGTTTATATCTAGCGGGGACCAATGAGCAGTTCTTC. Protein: CASSLYLAGTNEQFF.